The 4 T cell receptor beta chains given below trace back to one sample, sequenced in a study of T cell responses to AZD1222 COVID-19 vaccine. TCRdb's table, derived via immunoSEQ multiplex PCR, lists solely in-frame clones and lacks some. The sample holds around 200,000 clones; around nine tenths are singletons and the top ten take around 0.5%. The starting material was peripheral blood, obtained on day 0 of AZD1222 vaccination. Receptor source: an adult in good health.

Note on this clone: At one boundary the junction diverges from the germline segment, which might be a read error. This chain joins TRBV7-7 and TRBJ2-6; TRBD2 agrees at 12 bases. Germline loops: CDR1 SSHAT, CDR2 FNYEAQ (reference sequence). The length of the CDR3 is 17 residues. The CDR3 protein is CASSLSLAGGGANVLTF. In DNA form, the CDR3 reads TGTGCTAGCAGCTTATCACTAGCGGGAGGTGGGGCCAACGTCCTGACTTTC.

The chain uses TRBV5-1 and TRBJ2-3; perhaps TRBD2 as D (6 bases). CDR1 and CDR2 from the germline V gene are SGHRS and YFSETQ. This CDR3 is built from 13 residues. Between the trimmed V and J ends, which lost 0 bases and 6 bases, there was a span of 8 bases. CDR3 sequence (DNA): TGCGCCAGCAGCTTGGCGGAGGGGGATACGCAGTATTTT. As protein: CASSLAEGDTQYF.

Only one count was recorded for this clone. Its ends do not fully match the called genes, so a read error is possible. V is TRBV5-4 and J is TRBJ1-4; weak D call: TRBD1 (6 bases). Germline V gene data show CDR1 as SGHNT and CDR2 as YYREEE (reference sequence). This CDR3 is 14 amino acids long. In DNA form, the CDR3 reads TGTGCCAGCAGGTTGGACAGAGATAATGAAAAACTGTTTTTT. Amino acid sequence: CASRLDRDNEKLFF.

This chain joins TRBV5-1 and TRBJ1-4; no reliable D call. The germline V gene has CDR1 SGHRS and CDR2 YFSETQ. The CDR3 is 13 amino acids. The V end was cut by 0 bases, the J end by 8 bases, with 8 bases between. CDR3 protein: CASSLGPSEKLFF. DNA of the CDR3: TGCGCCAGCAGCTTGGGGCCATCGGAAAAACTGTTTTTT.